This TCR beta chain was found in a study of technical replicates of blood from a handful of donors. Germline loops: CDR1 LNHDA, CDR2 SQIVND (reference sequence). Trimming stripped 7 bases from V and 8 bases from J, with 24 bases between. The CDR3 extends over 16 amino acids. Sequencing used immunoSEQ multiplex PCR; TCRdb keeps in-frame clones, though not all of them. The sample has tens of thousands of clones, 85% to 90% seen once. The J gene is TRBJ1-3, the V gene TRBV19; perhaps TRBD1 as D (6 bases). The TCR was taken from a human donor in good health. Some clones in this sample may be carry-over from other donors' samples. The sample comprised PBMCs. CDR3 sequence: CASTPYRVQRRDTIYF. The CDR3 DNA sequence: TGTGCCAGTACCCCGTACAGGGTCCAGCGGCGAGACACCATATATTTT.